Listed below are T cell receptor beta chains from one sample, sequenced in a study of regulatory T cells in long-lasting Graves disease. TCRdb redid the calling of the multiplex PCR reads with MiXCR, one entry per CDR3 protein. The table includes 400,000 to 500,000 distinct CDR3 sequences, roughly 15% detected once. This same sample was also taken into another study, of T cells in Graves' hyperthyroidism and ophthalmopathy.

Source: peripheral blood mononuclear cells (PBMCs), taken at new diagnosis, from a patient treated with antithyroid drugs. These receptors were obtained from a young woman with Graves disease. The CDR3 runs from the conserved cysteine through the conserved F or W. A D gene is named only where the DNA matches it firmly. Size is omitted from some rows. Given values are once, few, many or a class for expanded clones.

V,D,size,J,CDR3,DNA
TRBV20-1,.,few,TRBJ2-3,CSARDHPSTDTQYF,TGCAGTGCTAGGGACCATCCTAGCACAGATACGCAGTATTTT
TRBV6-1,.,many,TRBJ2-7,CASSYTGSSYEQYF,TGTGCCAGCAGCTACACCGGTTCCTCCTACGAGCAGTACTTC
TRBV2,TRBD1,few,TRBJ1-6,CASSGNRGGNRNSPLHF,TGTGCCAGCAGTGGAAACAGGGGAGGAAACCGGAATTCACCCCTCCACTTT
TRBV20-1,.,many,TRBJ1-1,CSARGNPGLLNTEAFF,TGCAGTGCTAGAGGGAATCCAGGGCTGTTGAACACTGAAGCTTTCTTT
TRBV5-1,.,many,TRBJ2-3,CASSLGRETDTQYF,TGCGCCAGCAGCTTGGGGCGGGAAACAGATACGCAGTATTTT
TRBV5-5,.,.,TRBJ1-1,CASSWGDGFTEAFF,TGCGCCAGCAGCTGGGGGGACGGTTTCACTGAAGCTTTCTTT
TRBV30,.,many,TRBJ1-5,CAWTPGGGQPQHF,TGTGCCTGGACCCCCGGCGGGGGTCAGCCCCAGCATTTT
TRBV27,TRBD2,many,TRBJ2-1,CASSFLTSGMHYNEQFF,TGTGCCAGCAGTTTTTTGACTAGCGGGATGCATTACAATGAGCAGTTCTTC
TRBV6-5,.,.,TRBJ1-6,CASSSSGQNSPLHF,TGTGCCAGCAGTTCCTCCGGACAGAATTCACCCCTCCACTTT
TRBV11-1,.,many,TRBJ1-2,CASSLGGGPYGYTF,TGTGCCAGCAGCTTAGGCGGTGGACCTTATGGCTACACCTTC
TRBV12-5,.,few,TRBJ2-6,CAARNCGLPSGANVLTF,TGTGCCGCCCGTAACTGTGGACTCCCGTCTGGGGCCAACGTCCTGACTTTC
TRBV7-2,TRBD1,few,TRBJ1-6,CASSLAQGRNSPLHF,TGTGCCAGCAGCTTAGCACAGGGGAGGAATTCACCCCTCCACTTT
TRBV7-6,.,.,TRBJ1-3,CASSLEGSKWDTIYF,TGTGCCAGCAGCTTAGAGGGGTCGAAGTGGGACACCATATATTTT
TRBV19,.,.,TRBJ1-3,CASGDLASSGNTIYF,TGTGCCAGTGGGGACCTCGCAAGCTCTGGAAACACCATATATTTT
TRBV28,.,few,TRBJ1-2,CASSEQADYGYTF,TGTGCCAGCAGTGAACAGGCGGACTATGGCTACACCTTC
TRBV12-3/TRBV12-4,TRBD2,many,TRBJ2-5,CASTLSGGSRETQYF,TGTGCCAGCACCCTATCGGGCGGGAGCCGGGAGACCCAGTACTTC
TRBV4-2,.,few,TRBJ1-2,CASSQDPAVPAGYTF,TGTGCCAGCAGCCAAGACCCCGCGGTACCCGCTGGCTACACCTTC
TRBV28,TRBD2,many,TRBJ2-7,CASSLSGGWLAGGGQYF,TGTGCCAGCAGTTTATCGGGCGGTTGGCTAGCGGGAGGTGGTCAGTACTTC
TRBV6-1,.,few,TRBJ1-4,CASSGGQGYEKLFF,TGTGCCAGCAGCGGAGGGCAGGGATATGAAAAACTGTTTTTT
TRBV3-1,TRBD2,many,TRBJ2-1,CASSQVSSGYNEQFF,TGTGCCAGCAGCCAAGTCTCTAGCGGATACAATGAGCAGTTCTTC
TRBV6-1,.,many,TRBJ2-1,CASSRTFF,TGTGCCAGCAGTAGGACGTTCTTC
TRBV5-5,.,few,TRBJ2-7,CASSLGALATYEQYF,TGTGCCAGCAGCTTAGGAGCCCTAGCTACCTACGAGCAGTACTTC
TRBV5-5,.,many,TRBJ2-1,CASSLGREPYNEQFF,TGTGCCAGCAGCTTGGGCAGGGAGCCCTACAATGAGCAGTTCTTC
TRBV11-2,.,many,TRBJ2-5,CATTSFVETQYF,TGTGCCACTACGAGCTTTGTGGAGACCCAGTACTTC
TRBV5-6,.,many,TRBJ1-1,CASSLGFRRTNTEAFF,TGTGCCAGCAGCCTCGGGTTTAGGAGGACGAACACTGAAGCTTTCTTT
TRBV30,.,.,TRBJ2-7,CAWSVSGVSEQYF,TGTGCCTGGAGTGTATCCGGGGTCAGCGAGCAGTACTTC
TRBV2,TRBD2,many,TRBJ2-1,CASRGLANSYNEQFF,TGTGCCAGCAGGGGACTAGCCAACTCCTACAATGAGCAGTTCTTC
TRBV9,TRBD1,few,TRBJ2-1,CASSQAIGTGVFGNEQFF,TGTGCCAGCAGCCAAGCTATCGGGACAGGGGTTTTCGGCAATGAGCAGTTCTTC
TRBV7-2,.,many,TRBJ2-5,CASSLALGPEETQYF,TGTGCCAGCAGCTTAGCGTTGGGACCCGAAGAGACCCAGTACTTC
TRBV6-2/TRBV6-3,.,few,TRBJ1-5,CASSYVARTSLQPQHF,TGTGCCAGCAGTTACGTCGCAAGGACCTCTTTGCAGCCCCAGCATTTT
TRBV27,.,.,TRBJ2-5,CASSIWYQETQYF,TGTGCCAGCAGTATCTGGTACCAAGAGACCCAGTACTTC
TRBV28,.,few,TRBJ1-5,CASSKGGGSNQPQHF,TGTGCCAGCAGTAAGGGAGGTGGAAGCAATCAGCCCCAGCATTTT
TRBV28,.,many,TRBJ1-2,CASKTLTGGYTF,TGTGCCAGTAAAACCCTGACGGGTGGCTACACCTTC
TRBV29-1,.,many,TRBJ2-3,CSVVVRQRTSTDTQYF,TGCAGCGTTGTAGTTCGACAGAGAACGAGCACAGATACGCAGTATTTT
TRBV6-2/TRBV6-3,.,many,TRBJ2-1,CASSYWGSVYNEQFF,TGTGCCAGCAGTTACTGGGGGTCCGTCTACAATGAGCAGTTCTTC
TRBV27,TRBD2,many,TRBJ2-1,CASSSLTTSGNYNEQFF,TGTGCCAGCAGTTCCCTTACTACTAGCGGGAATTACAATGAGCAGTTCTTC
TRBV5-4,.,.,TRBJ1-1,CASSPMRTENTEAFF,TGTGCCAGCAGCCCGATGCGGACAGAGAACACTGAAGCTTTCTTT
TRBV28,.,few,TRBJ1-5,CASSPLDSSNYQPQHF,TGTGCCAGCAGCCCTCTGGACAGCTCTAATTATCAGCCCCAGCATTTT
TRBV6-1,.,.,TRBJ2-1,CASSEGSHEQFF,TGTGCCAGCAGTGAAGGCAGCCATGAGCAGTTCTTC
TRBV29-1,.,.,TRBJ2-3,CSVPWEEEEDTQYF,TGCAGCGTTCCGTGGGAGGAAGAAGAAGATACGCAGTATTTT